The TCR beta chain under discussion was sequenced for a study of blood T cell repertoires in COVID-19. Study-level information: COVID-19 samples from acute and convalescent phases originated in the United States, Italy and Spain. PBMCs, B-cell-depleted T cells, or T cells were the source of the cDNA or gDNA that made up the material.

In the original workflow: Reference gene primer amplification in the assay estimated nucleated cell counts. The assay was immunoSEQ multiplex PCR, and TCRdb's table has in-frame clones only and misses some. From that table come the V and J calls and clone size; the DNA was used to work out D and trimming. The data show 100,000 or so clones, around nine tenths seen once. CDR1 is SNHLY, CDR2 FYNNEI, per germline. The CDR3 runs to 13 residues. The V and J ends lost 9 bases and 5 bases respectively, with 16 bases between them. This clonotype was sampled from a woman between 45 and 60 years old in a cohort sampled during active COVID-19. The genes are TRBV2 and TRBJ2-5, with D perhaps TRBD1 (6 bases). The sample consisted of peripheral blood. CDR3 DNA sequence: TGTGCCAGTTCAGTCAGGGGCGGGGAGACCCAGTACTTC. The encoded protein is CASSVRGGETQYF.